These 22 T cell receptor beta chains originate from one sample sequenced in a study of T cell responses to AZD1222 COVID-19 vaccine. Profiled with immunoSEQ multiplex PCR; TCRdb holds only in-frame clones, not every one. The sample shows roughly 99,000 clones, more than 80% of them seen only once. Sequencing used peripheral blood, obtained on day 0 of AZD1222 vaccination. The receptors were gathered from an adult in good health.

The genes are TRBV5-4 and TRBJ1-1, with D possibly matching TRBD1 (5 bases). The V gene lost 5 bases and the J gene lost 0 bases, with 5 bases spanning the gap. CDR3 length equals 12 residues. CDR1 and CDR2 from the germline V gene are SGHNT and YYREEE (reference sequence). The CDR3 DNA follows: TGTGCCAGCAGGGACATGAACACTGAAGCTTTCTTT. It yields the protein CASRDMNTEAFF.

The chain has TRBV6-1 and TRBJ1-5, with 8 bases aligning to TRBD1. This CDR3 has 15 amino acids. Germline-derived CDR1 and CDR2 are MNHNS and SASEGT. J gave up 5 bases and V 2 bases, and 5 bases lay outside the gene matches. The DNA of the CDR3 is TGTGCCAGCAGTGAACCAGGGACAGGCTATCAGCCCCAGCATTTT. The encoded protein is CASSEPGTGYQPQHF.

The rearrangement links TRBV5-1 to TRBJ2-2; 14 bases are shared with TRBD2. V was clipped by 3 bases and J by 5 bases; unmatched bases: 9. CDR1 and CDR2 (germline): SGHRS, YFSETQ. CDR3 size: 18 residues. This CDR3 is CASSSRGLAGAGTGELFF. The CDR3 DNA follows: TGCGCCAGCAGCTCTCGGGGACTAGCGGGAGCTGGGACCGGGGAGCTGTTTTTT.

This clone was seen only once. The chain couples TRBV5-1 to TRBJ1-1, with 8 bases that match TRBD1. The length of the CDR3 is 14 residues. CDR1 is SGHRS, CDR2 YFSETQ, per germline. V was clipped by 4 bases and J by 4 bases; unmatched bases: 6. The CDR3, as DNA: TGCGCCAGCAGCGAGACAGGGGCAGGCACTGAAGCTTTCTTT. It translates to CASSETGAGTEAFF. The entire variable domain, with the rest obtained from reference TRBV5-1 and TRBJ1-1, is as follows: KAGVTQTPRYLIKTRGQQVTLSCSPISGHRSVSWYQQTPGQGLQFLFEYFSETQRNKGNFPGRFSGRQFSNSRSEMNVSTLELGDSALYLCASSETGAGTEAFFGQGTRLTVV.

The gene calls are TRBV13 and TRBJ1-1; D unclear. Trimming took 5 bases from V and 3 from J, leaving 13 bases between them. The germline V gene has CDR1 PRHDT and CDR2 FYEKMQ (reference sequence). The CDR3 is 14 residues long. CDR3 DNA: TGTGCCAGCAGCCGGTCTGGGCGGGACACTGAAGCTTTCTTT. It encodes CASSRSGRDTEAFF.

CDR3 residues: CAARGRDYGYTF. The CDR3 nucleotides read TGTGCCGCCCGGGGGCGCGACTATGGCTACACCTTC. This chain connects TRBV9 to TRBJ1-2, with D perhaps matching TRBD1 (6 bases). V lost 10 bases and J lost 3, with 13 bases in between. The CDR3 runs to 12 residues. Germline V gives CDR1 SGDLS, CDR2 YYNGEE.

This chain's CDR3 is CASSPSTGANEKLFF. DNA of the CDR3: TGTGCCAGCTCACCCTCGACAGGGGCTAATGAAAAACTGTTTTTT. The V gene is TRBV18, the J gene TRBJ1-4, with 8 bases identical to TRBD1. V lost 3 bases to trimming and J lost 3 bases; unmatched junction nucleotides: 3. Germline CDR1 reads KGHSH; CDR2 reads LQKENI. CDR3 length: 15 residues. The variable domain in full, completed from reference TRBV18 and TRBJ1-4, reads NAGVMQNPRHLVRRRGQEARLRCSPMKGHSHVYWYRQLPEEGLKFMVYLQKENIIDESGMPKERFSAEFPKEGPSILRIQQVVRGDSAAYFCASSPSTGANEKLFFGSGTQLSVL.

In nucleotides, the CDR3 is TGTGCCAGCAGTTATGGCAGCTATGGCTACACCTTC. Its translation: CASSYGSYGYTF. The rearrangement links TRBV6-6 to TRBJ1-2; no clear D gene. This CDR3 is built from 12 residues. Germline V gives CDR1 MNHNY, CDR2 SVGAGI (reference sequence). V dropped 3 bases and J dropped 4 bases, with 6 bases sitting between them.

The rearrangement links TRBV28 to TRBJ1-1; no definite D call. The CDR3 loop spans 12 amino acids. Germline V gives CDR1 MDHEN, CDR2 SYDVKM. Trimming stripped 5 bases from V and 12 bases from J, with 16 bases between. The CDR3 loop reads CASSPSPEEPFF. The CDR3 coding sequence is TGTGCCAGCAGTCCGTCCCCCGAGGAACCTTTCTTT.

This chain links TRBV6-2 or TRBV6-3 with TRBJ2-2, with TRBD2 matching 10 bases. This CDR3 has 15 amino acids. Germline V lookup: CDR1 MNHEY, CDR2 SVGEGT. J gave up 6 bases and V 5 bases, and 6 bases lay outside the gene matches. CDR3 in DNA: TGTGCCAGCAGTGGAGCGGGAGGGTCGGCCGGGGAGCTGTTTTTT. Its protein is CASSGAGGSAGELFF.

The chain couples TRBV29-1 to TRBJ1-5; no firm D call. CDR1 and CDR2 (germline): SQVTM, ANQGSEA. Deletions cut 7 bases from V and 0 bases from J, with 16 bases between. The CDR3 totals 15 residues. The CDR3 DNA follows: TGCAGCGGTGGACGGATCGGTGATAGCAATCAGCCCCAGCATTTT. Protein product: CSGGRIGDSNQPQHF.

The chain combines TRBV18 with TRBJ2-5; 7 positions match TRBD1. Per germline, CDR1 KGHSH and CDR2 LQKENI. The CDR3 totals 14 residues. The V segment lost 8 bases and the J segment 1 base; nucleotides outside the gene matches: 7. The CDR3 DNA reads as TGTGCCAGCACCGCCCGGACAGGCCAAGAGACCCAGTACTTC. It encodes CASTARTGQETQYF.

V is TRBV11-2 and J is TRBJ1-2, with D hard to call. This CDR3 has 12 residues. The germline CDR1 and CDR2 sequences are SGHAT and FQNNGV. With 1 base removed from V and 8 bases from J, the gap between germline ends came to 8 bases. CDR3 coding DNA: TGTGCCAGCAGCTTAGGGGAGACCGGCTACACCTTC. It encodes CASSLGETGYTF.

The chain employs TRBV12-3 or TRBV12-4 and TRBJ1-1; no clear D gene. This CDR3 is 13 amino acids long. Trimming cost V 3 bases and J 3 bases, with 8 bases left between them. This CDR3 reads CASSFRADTEAFF. In nucleotides, the CDR3 is TGTGCCAGCAGTTTCAGAGCGGACACTGAAGCTTTCTTT.

This chain links TRBV11-3 with TRBJ1-4, with 10 nucleotides matching TRBD1. The trim removed 5 bases at V and 7 bases at J, leaving 4 bases unmatched. The germline gives CDR1 SGHNT, CDR2 YENEEA. This CDR3 is 14 amino acids long. CDR3 nucleotides: TGTGCCAGCAGCCTGGGACAGGGGCGTGAAAAACTGTTTTTT. Protein sequence: CASSLGQGREKLFF.

V usage is TRBV7-3 and J usage is TRBJ2-1; 8 bases fit TRBD2. V was clipped by 1 base and J by 8 bases; unmatched bases: 4. Germline CDR1 reads SGHTA; CDR2 reads FQGTGA. The CDR3 contains 14 residues. The chain's CDR3 is CASSLSGRRDEQFF. The CDR3 nucleotides are TGTGCCAGCAGCTTAAGCGGGAGGAGGGATGAGCAGTTCTTC.

This clone is a singleton in its sample. The chain carries TRBV24-1 and TRBJ1-1; a possible D gene is TRBD1 (5 bases). This CDR3 has 15 amino acids. With 5 bases removed from V and 2 bases from J, the gap between germline ends came to 14 bases. Germline V CDR1 and CDR2: KGHDR, SFDVKD. This CDR3 is CATSGESGDNTEAFF. The CDR3 DNA follows: TGTGCCACCAGTGGGGAATCGGGGGACAACACTGAAGCTTTCTTT.

V gene TRBV29-1 combines with J gene TRBJ1-2; tentatively, D is TRBD1 (6 bases). Deletions cut 7 bases from V and 7 bases from J, with 16 bases between. Per germline, CDR1 SQVTM and CDR2 ANQGSEA. The CDR3 has 12 residues. The CDR3 bases are TGCAGCGACCGACAGGCGGAGGGTGGCTACACCTTC. Its protein is CSDRQAEGGYTF.

The V and J genes are TRBV9 and TRBJ1-2; TRBD1 agrees at 7 bases. With 2 bases clipped from V and 8 bases from J, the junction kept 6 bases outside the gene matches. Germline loops: CDR1 SGDLS, CDR2 YYNGEE. This CDR3 has 13 residues. The CDR3 DNA reads TGTGCCAGCAGCGTGGGGGACAGACTGGGCTACACCTTC. Encoded protein: CASSVGDRLGYTF.

The genes are TRBV5-8 and TRBJ1-5; TRBD1 aligns across 8 bases. The CDR3 has 18 amino acids. The V gene's germline CDR1 is SGHTS and CDR2 YDEGEE. V was pared by 0 bases and J by 5 bases, with 13 bases of the junction left unmatched. The CDR3 coding sequence is TGTGCCAGCAGCTTGGAACAGGGGGGGTGGGTCGGCGATCAGCCCCAGCATTTT. Translating it yields CASSLEQGGWVGDQPQHF.

The chain recombines TRBV2 with TRBJ2-7; TRBD2 is a possible D gene (5 bases). The CDR3 spans 14 residues. Germline CDR1 reads SNHLY; CDR2 reads FYNNEI. V dropped 5 bases and J dropped 3 bases, with 14 bases sitting between them. CDR3 bases: TGTGCCAGCAGTCCGCCTAGCTCAGGCTACGAGCAGTACTTC. This codes for CASSPPSSGYEQYF.

The chain carries TRBV7-8 and TRBJ2-7; 9 bases align to TRBD2. The CDR3 has 16 amino acids. Germline V gene sequence: CDR1 SGHVS, CDR2 FQNEAQ. V trimming: 4 bases; J trimming: 3 bases; junction bases outside the gene matches: 10. CDR3 nucleotides: TGTGCCAGCAGCTCATCGGGCGGGAGGGGGAACTACGAGCAGTACTTC. Translation gives CASSSSGGRGNYEQYF.